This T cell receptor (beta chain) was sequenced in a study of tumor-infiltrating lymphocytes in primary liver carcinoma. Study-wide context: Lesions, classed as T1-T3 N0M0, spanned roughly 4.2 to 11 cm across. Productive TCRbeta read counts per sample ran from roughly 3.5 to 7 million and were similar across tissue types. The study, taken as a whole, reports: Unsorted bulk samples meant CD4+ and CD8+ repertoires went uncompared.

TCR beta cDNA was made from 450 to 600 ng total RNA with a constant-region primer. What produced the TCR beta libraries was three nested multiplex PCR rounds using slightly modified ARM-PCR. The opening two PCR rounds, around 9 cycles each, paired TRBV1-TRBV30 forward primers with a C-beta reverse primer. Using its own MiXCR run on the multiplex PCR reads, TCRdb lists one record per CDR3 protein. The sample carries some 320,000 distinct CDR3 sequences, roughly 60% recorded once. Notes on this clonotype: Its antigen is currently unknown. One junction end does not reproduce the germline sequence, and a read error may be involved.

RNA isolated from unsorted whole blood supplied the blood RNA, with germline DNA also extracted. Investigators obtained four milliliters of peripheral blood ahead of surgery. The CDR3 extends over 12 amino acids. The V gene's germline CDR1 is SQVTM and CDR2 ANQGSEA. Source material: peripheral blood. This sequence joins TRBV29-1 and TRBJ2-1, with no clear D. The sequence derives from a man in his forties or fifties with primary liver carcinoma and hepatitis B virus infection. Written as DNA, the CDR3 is TGCAGCGTGAGGAACTCCTACGATGAGCAGTTCTTC. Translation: CSVRNSYDEQFF.